This is a list of T cell receptor beta chains from one sample in a study of blood T cell repertoires in COVID-19. Assay used: immunoSEQ multiplex PCR; TCRdb lists only in-frame clones, some missing. The repertoire holds hundreds of thousands of clones, approximately 91% seen once, with less than 1.5% in the top ten. The specimen was PBMCs or T cells enriched from blood (not recorded which). These receptors were taken from a woman between 18 and 29 years old who had been exposed to COVID-19. Both conserved end residues are part of each CDR3. Each record gives: V gene, J gene, D gene, clone size, CDR3 DNA, CDR3 protein. A D gene is named only where the DNA matches it firmly. A clone size is listed for some rows: how often the clone was seen (once, few, many), or a class if it is expanded.

v_gene: TRBV18; j_gene: TRBJ1-3; d_gene: -; abundance: -; CDR3nt: TGTGCCAGCTCGTACGAAGACAGGAGCTACACCATATATTTT; CDR3aa: CASSYEDRSYTIYF
v_gene: TRBV7-9; j_gene: TRBJ2-3; d_gene: TRBD2; abundance: few; CDR3nt: TGTGCCAGCAGCTTGGCGGGAGTCCGAGATACGCAGTATTTT; CDR3aa: CASSLAGVRDTQYF
v_gene: TRBV7-6; j_gene: TRBJ2-3; d_gene: -; abundance: -; CDR3nt: TGTGCCAGCAGCCGGCTACGGGGGGATACGCAGTATTTT; CDR3aa: CASSRLRGDTQYF
v_gene: TRBV5-6; j_gene: TRBJ2-3; d_gene: TRBD2; abundance: -; CDR3nt: TGTGCCAGCAGCTTTCTGACACTAGCGGCTAGCACAGATACGCAGTATTTT; CDR3aa: CASSFLTLAASTDTQYF
v_gene: TRBV15; j_gene: TRBJ2-5; d_gene: TRBD1; abundance: -; CDR3nt: TGTGCCACCAGCAGAGCTCCCTCGACAGGGCGAGAGACCCAGTACTTC; CDR3aa: CATSRAPSTGRETQYF
v_gene: TRBV24-1; j_gene: TRBJ2-3; d_gene: -; abundance: -; CDR3nt: TGTGCCACCAGTGATCCCGCGGGGCAGGGCACAGATACGCAGTATTTT; CDR3aa: CATSDPAGQGTDTQYF
v_gene: TRBV7-2; j_gene: TRBJ2-5; d_gene: -; abundance: -; CDR3nt: TGTGCCAGCAGCCCGACCGCGGCGGGGGCTTGGGAGACCCAGTACTTC; CDR3aa: CASSPTAAGAWETQYF
v_gene: TRBV4-1; j_gene: TRBJ2-7; d_gene: -; abundance: -; CDR3nt: TGCGCCAGCAGCCAAGAGGCGGATAGAACCTACGAGCAGTACTTC; CDR3aa: CASSQEADRTYEQYF
v_gene: TRBV6-2/TRBV6-3; j_gene: TRBJ2-5; d_gene: TRBD1; abundance: -; CDR3nt: TGTGCCAGCAGTTTACAGGGGCCGGATTTTCAAGAGACCCAGTACTTC; CDR3aa: CASSLQGPDFQETQYF
v_gene: TRBV28; j_gene: TRBJ1-2; d_gene: -; abundance: -; CDR3nt: TGTGGTATCTGGCAGACTAACTATGGCTACACCTTC; CDR3aa: CGIWQTNYGYTF
v_gene: TRBV4-1; j_gene: TRBJ1-2; d_gene: -; abundance: -; CDR3nt: TGCGCCAGCAGCCCAGTGGGCCTCAATGGCTACACCTTC; CDR3aa: CASSPVGLNGYTF
v_gene: TRBV5-1; j_gene: TRBJ1-2; d_gene: -; abundance: -; CDR3nt: TGCGCCAGCAGCGAGCCGGGGTCCTGGAATGGCTACACCTTC; CDR3aa: CASSEPGSWNGYTF
v_gene: TRBV28; j_gene: TRBJ2-7; d_gene: -; abundance: -; CDR3nt: TGTGCCAGCAGGGGACAGGTGGGACTAGCTTCTACTTACGAGCAGTACTTC; CDR3aa: CASRGQVGLASTYEQYF
v_gene: TRBV18; j_gene: TRBJ1-3; d_gene: TRBD1; abundance: once; CDR3nt: TGTGCCAGCTCACCGCTTACAGGGGGCTTTGGAAACACCATATATTTT; CDR3aa: CASSPLTGGFGNTIYF
v_gene: TRBV5-1; j_gene: TRBJ1-6; d_gene: -; abundance: few; CDR3nt: TGCGCCAGCAGCTCGGCCGGGAATTCACCCCTCCACTTT; CDR3aa: CASSSAGNSPLHF
v_gene: TRBV29-1; j_gene: TRBJ2-2; d_gene: -; abundance: -; CDR3nt: TGCAGCTTCATGCTGGCGGCTCCGAACACCGGGGAGCTGTTTTTT; CDR3aa: CSFMLAAPNTGELFF
v_gene: TRBV19; j_gene: TRBJ1-5; d_gene: -; abundance: -; CDR3nt: TGTGCCAGTAGTATTACGGGGGGCGGCAATCAGCCCCAGCATTTT; CDR3aa: CASSITGGGNQPQHF
v_gene: TRBV6-2/TRBV6-3; j_gene: TRBJ1-5; d_gene: -; abundance: -; CDR3nt: TGTGCCAGCAGCATCAGTCGCGGGGGAGGGAGGGGCAATCAGCCCCAGCATTTT; CDR3aa: CASSISRGGGRGNQPQHF
v_gene: TRBV27; j_gene: TRBJ2-3; d_gene: -; abundance: once; CDR3nt: TGTGCCAGCAGGACTATTGGGGATACGCAGTATTTT; CDR3aa: CASRTIGDTQYF
v_gene: TRBV6-6; j_gene: TRBJ2-2; d_gene: -; abundance: -; CDR3nt: TGTGCCAGCAGTAAAGGGAGTGCGAACACCGGGGAGCTGTTTTTT; CDR3aa: CASSKGSANTGELFF
v_gene: TRBV28; j_gene: TRBJ2-7; d_gene: TRBD1; abundance: -; CDR3nt: TGTGCCAGCAGTTTCGACAGGGCCACCTACGAGCAGTACTTC; CDR3aa: CASSFDRATYEQYF
v_gene: TRBV15; j_gene: TRBJ2-2; d_gene: -; abundance: once; CDR3nt: TGTGCCACCAGTTTGGGGGCGGGCACCGGGGAGCTGTTTTTT; CDR3aa: CATSLGAGTGELFF
v_gene: TRBV27; j_gene: TRBJ1-2; d_gene: TRBD1; abundance: -; CDR3nt: TGTGCCAGCAGCCTAGGGACAGGGAACTATGGCTACACCTTC; CDR3aa: CASSLGTGNYGYTF
v_gene: TRBV4-3; j_gene: TRBJ2-7; d_gene: TRBD2; abundance: -; CDR3nt: TGCGCCAGCAGCCAAGGTCTCGGCGGGGGGGCCTACGAGCAGTACTTC; CDR3aa: CASSQGLGGGAYEQYF
v_gene: TRBV27; j_gene: TRBJ1-2; d_gene: -; abundance: -; CDR3nt: TGTGCCAGCAGTCCCGGCCTGGGGGGGTTTAACTATGGCTACACCTTC; CDR3aa: CASSPGLGGFNYGYTF
v_gene: TRBV3-1/TRBV3-2; j_gene: TRBJ2-2; d_gene: -; abundance: -; CDR3nt: TGTGCCAGCAGCCAACCAGGTGTCCTCACCGGGGAGCTGTTTTTT; CDR3aa: CASSQPGVLTGELFF
v_gene: TRBV11-2; j_gene: TRBJ2-5; d_gene: TRBD1; abundance: -; CDR3nt: TGTGCCAGCAGCCTCAAACCCGGGACAGGGTTGAGGGAGACCCAGTACTTC; CDR3aa: CASSLKPGTGLRETQYF
v_gene: TRBV5-6; j_gene: TRBJ1-1; d_gene: TRBD1; abundance: -; CDR3nt: TGTGCCAGCAGTCGAACAGGGGAGGACACTGAAGCTTTCTTT; CDR3aa: CASSRTGEDTEAFF
v_gene: TRBV7-3; j_gene: TRBJ2-1; d_gene: TRBD2; abundance: -; CDR3nt: TGTGCCAGCAGCTTATCTCCTAGCGGGGGGCCCGGTGAGCAGTTCTTC; CDR3aa: CASSLSPSGGPGEQFF
v_gene: TRBV2; j_gene: TRBJ1-1; d_gene: -; abundance: -; CDR3nt: TGTGCCAGCAGCGGACAGACGAACACTGAAGCTTTCTTT; CDR3aa: CASSGQTNTEAFF
v_gene: TRBV6-5; j_gene: TRBJ1-1; d_gene: -; abundance: -; CDR3nt: TGTGCCAGCAGTTACCTCGCTTCCTCACAGAGTGAAGCTTTCTTT; CDR3aa: CASSYLASSQSEAFF
v_gene: TRBV12-3/TRBV12-4; j_gene: TRBJ1-4; d_gene: TRBD1; abundance: -; CDR3nt: TGTGCCAGCAGACGGACAGGGGATGAAAAACTGTTTTTT; CDR3aa: CASRRTGDEKLFF
v_gene: TRBV7-8; j_gene: TRBJ2-3; d_gene: -; abundance: -; CDR3nt: TGTGCCAGCAGCCGAGGGGTGGGCGGGGCCACAGATACGCAGTATTTT; CDR3aa: CASSRGVGGATDTQYF
v_gene: TRBV7-9; j_gene: TRBJ2-2; d_gene: -; abundance: -; CDR3nt: TGTGCCAGCAGCTTACAGGCGAACACCGGGGAGCTGTTTTTT; CDR3aa: CASSLQANTGELFF
v_gene: TRBV21-1; j_gene: TRBJ2-5; d_gene: -; abundance: -; CDR3nt: TGTGCCAGCACGGGAGGGGGCAATTTAGAGACCCAGTACTTC; CDR3aa: CASTGGGNLETQYF
v_gene: TRBV25-1; j_gene: TRBJ2-1; d_gene: TRBD2; abundance: -; CDR3nt: TGTGCCAGCAGTGAATGGGGGGGAGGTGAGCAGTTCTTC; CDR3aa: CASSEWGGGEQFF
v_gene: TRBV27; j_gene: TRBJ2-1; d_gene: TRBD1; abundance: -; CDR3nt: TGTGCCAGCAGTTCCCGGGACAGAACCTACAATGAGCAGTTCTTC; CDR3aa: CASSSRDRTYNEQFF
v_gene: TRBV5-6; j_gene: TRBJ1-1; d_gene: TRBD1; abundance: -; CDR3nt: TGTGCCAGCAGCTACGCGGACAGGGTGGCTGAAGCTTTCTTT; CDR3aa: CASSYADRVAEAFF
v_gene: TRBV10-3; j_gene: TRBJ2-5; d_gene: TRBD1; abundance: -; CDR3nt: TGTGCCATCAGTGATGGACAGGGGGAGACCCAGTACTTC; CDR3aa: CAISDGQGETQYF
v_gene: TRBV9; j_gene: TRBJ2-5; d_gene: -; abundance: -; CDR3nt: TGTGCCCGCAGCGTAGGAGGAGGGGGGGCAGGGATAGGAGAGACCCAGTACTTC; CDR3aa: CARSVGGGGAGIGETQYF
v_gene: TRBV4-1; j_gene: TRBJ2-2; d_gene: -; abundance: -; CDR3nt: TGCGCCAGTGGGCTCTCCGGGGAGCTGTTTTTT; CDR3aa: CASGLSGELFF
v_gene: TRBV5-1; j_gene: TRBJ2-4; d_gene: TRBD1; abundance: -; CDR3nt: TGCGCCAGCAGCTTGGTTACAGGGGGCTTGGGAGCCAAAAACATTCAGTACTTC; CDR3aa: CASSLVTGGLGAKNIQYF
v_gene: TRBV11-3; j_gene: TRBJ1-4; d_gene: -; abundance: -; CDR3nt: TGTGCCAGCAGCTTAGACAGGGAAAGGGCTAATGAAAAACTGTTTTTT; CDR3aa: CASSLDRERANEKLFF